A single T cell receptor beta chain is shown here with its context. Its antigen remains unknown. Primers for the PCR totalled 60 Vbeta and 13 Jbeta. Assay used: immunoSEQ multiplex PCR; TCRdb lists only in-frame clones, some missing. Of about 180,000 clones in the sample, 84% were seen once. This entry is derived from a study of cytomegalovirus exposure and HLA in healthy donors. Broader study findings: Accounts indicate the classifier identified cytomegalovirus status with strong specificity and sensitivity.

Sequenced: PBMCs. This receptor was identified in a man aged 25-45 years in good health and CMV-seronegative.

Here the CDR3 DNA reads TGCGCCAGCAGCCACGGGACAGGGAACTACGAGCAGTACTTC. Its protein is CASSHGTGNYEQYF. The chain has TRBV4-1 and TRBJ2-7, with 9 nucleotides matching TRBD1. V lost 3 bases, J lost 3 bases, and 3 bases stayed unmatched. Germline CDR1 and CDR2: MGHRA and YSYEKL. The CDR3 is made up of 14 amino acids.